Listed here are 20 T cell receptor beta chains from one sample, sequenced in a study of blood T cell repertoires in COVID-19. Produced via immunoSEQ multiplex PCR; TCRdb's table is partial and in-frame only. In the table there are 100,000 to 150,000 clones, around 70% of which are singletons. Material: peripheral blood. All receptors derive from a man aged 60-69 years with acute or convalescent COVID-19.

In its sample, this clone was seen once. The chain recombines TRBV6-5 with TRBJ2-5; D is ambiguous. The CDR3 consists of 16 residues. Trimming took 0 bases from V and 8 from J, leaving 19 bases between them. CDR1 and CDR2 from the germline V gene are MNHEY and SVGAGI. CDR3 DNA: TGTGCCAGCAGTTACTCGACACGTCTGCCCGAATCCACCCAGTACTTC. Translated: CASSYSTRLPESTQYF.

The rearrangement joins TRBV7-9 to TRBJ1-1; 9 bases fit TRBD1. V lost 5 bases and J lost 1; bases outside the gene matches: 5. CDR3 size: 15 residues. Germline values: CDR1 SEHNR, CDR2 FQNEAQ (reference sequence). CDR3 loop: CASSPGTGRNTEAFF. In DNA form, the CDR3 reads TGTGCCAGCAGCCCTGGGACAGGGCGGAACACTGAAGCTTTCTTT.

The chain combines TRBV19 with TRBJ2-1; 10 nucleotides match TRBD2. The germline gives CDR1 LNHDA, CDR2 SQIVND (reference sequence). This CDR3 has 16 amino acids. With V trimmed by 6 bases and J by 2 bases, 7 bases remained unmatched. CDR3 sequence (DNA): TGTGCCAGTAGCCCCCTAGCGGGAGTTACCTACAATGAGCAGTTCTTC. Its protein product is CASSPLAGVTYNEQFF. The full variable domain, its missing parts supplied by reference TRBV19 and TRBJ2-1, is DGGITQSPKYLFRKEGQNVTLSCEQNLNHDAMYWYRQDPGQGLRLIYYSQIVNDFQKGDIAEGYSVSREKKESFPLTVTSAQKNPTAFYLCASSPLAGVTYNEQFFGPGTRLTVL.

The chain employs TRBV5-1 and TRBJ1-4; D is undetermined. Germline-derived CDR1 and CDR2 are SGHRS and YFSETQ. The CDR3 spans 13 residues. The V end lost 0 bases, the J end lost 7 bases, and 7 bases lay between the germline ends. The CDR3 here is CASSLEYSEKLFF. CDR3 DNA: TGCGCCAGCAGCTTGGAGTACAGTGAAAAACTGTTTTTT.

This clone was counted between two and nine times. The V and J genes are TRBV19 and TRBJ1-2; the D is unclear. Trimming took 4 bases from V and 4 from J, leaving 13 bases between them. CDR3 length: 14 amino acids. CDR1 is LNHDA, CDR2 SQIVND, per germline (reference sequence). The CDR3: CASSTRTAFYGYTF. CDR3 bases: TGTGCCAGTAGTACCCGGACTGCATTCTATGGCTACACCTTC.

The J gene is TRBJ1-2, the V gene TRBV2; D is unresolved. Germline loops: CDR1 SNHLY, CDR2 FYNNEI. The CDR3 is 15 residues long. V gave up 6 bases and J gave up 6 bases, with 20 bases separating them. CDR3 residues: CASRWGSGNGDGYTF. The CDR3 DNA reads TGTGCCAGCAGATGGGGTTCGGGGAACGGTGATGGCTACACCTTC. The whole variable domain, filled in from reference TRBV2 and TRBJ1-2, reads EPEVTQTPSHQVTQMGQEVILRCVPISNHLYFYWYRQILGQKVEFLVSFYNNEISEKSEIFDDQFSVERPDGSNFTLKIRSTKLEDSAMYFCASRWGSGNGDGYTFGSGTRLTVV.

The rearrangement links TRBV30 to TRBJ2-1, with 9 bases fitting TRBD2. Germline V gene data show CDR1 as GTSNPN and CDR2 as SVGIG (reference sequence). This CDR3 spans 14 amino acids. J was trimmed by 8 bases and V by 6 bases; bases with no gene match: 11. CDR3 residues: CACYSGSKYDEQFF. The CDR3 bases are TGTGCCTGCTATAGCGGGAGTAAGTACGATGAGCAGTTCTTC. Complete variable domain (other parts from reference TRBV30 and TRBJ2-1): SQTIHQWPATLVQPVGSPLSLECTVEGTSNPNLYWYRQAAGRGLQLLFYSVGIGQISSEVPQNLSASRPQDRQFILSSKKLLLSDSGFYLCACYSGSKYDEQFFGPGTRLTVL.

This clone was observed many times. The chain couples TRBV6-5 to TRBJ2-7, with TRBD1 matching over 7 bases. Germline CDR1 and CDR2: MNHEY and SVGAGI. The CDR3 has 16 residues. Trimming cost V 0 bases and J 6 bases; bases outside gene matches: 11. CDR3 protein: CASSYSGTAAASEQYF. CDR3 DNA: TGTGCCAGCAGTTACTCTGGGACAGCCGCCGCGAGCGAGCAGTACTTC.

The gene calls are TRBV5-1 and TRBJ1-5; no definite D call. Germline-derived CDR1 and CDR2 are SGHRS and YFSETQ. Trimming left V 0 bases short and J 4 bases short, with 8 bases between. The CDR3 runs 14 residues. CDR3 sequence reads: CASSLDAGNQPQHF. CDR3 in DNA: TGCGCCAGCAGCTTGGATGCCGGGAATCAGCCCCAGCATTTT. The full variable domain, completed using reference TRBV5-1 and TRBJ1-5, is KAGVTQTPRYLIKTRGQQVTLSCSPISGHRSVSWYQQTPGQGLQFLFEYFSETQRNKGNFPGRFSGRQFSNSRSEMNVSTLELGDSALYLCASSLDAGNQPQHFGDGTRLSIL.

This clone was recorded a few times. This rearrangement joins TRBV27 to TRBJ2-1, with TRBD2 identical over 14 bases. This CDR3 comprises 20 residues. Germline CDR1 is MNHEY and CDR2 is SMNVEV (reference sequence). The J segment lost 5 bases and the V segment lost 5 bases, leaving 17 bases of the junction unmatched. CDR3 nucleotide sequence: TGTGCCAGCAGTGCGGGACTAGCGGGAGTAAGGGCGGGCCTCAACAATGAGCAGTTCTTC. This encodes CASSAGLAGVRAGLNNEQFF.

This chain uses TRBV27 with TRBJ2-2; 9 nucleotides align to TRBD2. Trimming cost V 3 bases and J 5 bases; bases outside gene matches: 10. This CDR3 region has 17 residues. Germline V gene data show CDR1 as MNHEY and CDR2 as SMNVEV (reference sequence). CDR3 coding DNA: TGTGCCAGCAGTTTTCGGCTAGCGGGGACGAGTACCGGGGAGCTGTTTTTT. It is translated as CASSFRLAGTSTGELFF.

This chain joins TRBV10-1 and TRBJ2-7; 7 bases map to TRBD1. CDR3 length: 14 residues. Germline V CDR1 and CDR2: WNHNN, SYGVQD (reference sequence). V shed 5 bases, J shed 5 bases, and the junction held 9 bases outside the gene matches. The CDR3 spells CASSPRQGHDEQYF. In nucleotides, the CDR3 is TGCGCCAGCAGTCCGCGACAGGGACATGACGAGCAGTACTTC.

The rearrangement joins TRBV11-2 to TRBJ1-2; TRBD1 might be the D (5 bases). Germline CDR1 reads SGHAT; CDR2 reads FQNNGV. The V and J ends lost 1 base and 7 bases respectively, with 16 bases between them. CDR3 length: 15 residues. Written as DNA, the CDR3 is TGTGCCAGCAGCTTAGCCCTGGGGGGAGCCTCTGGCTACACCTTC. It codes for CASSLALGGASGYTF.

The chain carries TRBV7-3 and TRBJ2-2, with TRBD2 matching over 7 bases. The ends lost 1 base at V and 1 base at J; junction bases unmatched: 3. There are 16 residues in the CDR3. The V gene's germline CDR1 is SGHTA and CDR2 FQGTGA. CDR3 in amino acids: CASSLRVAGNTGELFF. The CDR3 region has the DNA TGTGCCAGCAGCTTAAGAGTAGCGGGGAACACCGGGGAGCTGTTTTTT.

In its sample, this clone was seen a few times. This sequence joins TRBV19 and TRBJ2-7; D ambiguous. This CDR3 is built from 13 residues. V gave up 1 base and J gave up 3 bases, with 7 bases separating them. Germline assignment: CDR1 LNHDA and CDR2 SQIVND (reference sequence). CDR3 region: CASSIVGSYEQYF. The CDR3, as DNA: TGTGCCAGTAGTATAGTTGGCAGCTACGAGCAGTACTTC.

Only one count was recorded for this clone. The chain carries TRBV18 and TRBJ2-2, with TRBD1 matching 10 bases. Per germline, CDR1 KGHSH and CDR2 LQKENI. The CDR3 runs to 16 residues. Trimming cost V 5 bases and J 6 bases; bases outside gene matches: 9. The CDR3 is CASSIDRGRISGELFF. The CDR3 coding sequence is TGTGCCAGCTCAATCGACAGGGGGCGCATCTCCGGGGAGCTGTTTTTT.

The rearrangement links TRBV7-2 to TRBJ1-6, with 7 bases fitting TRBD1. The CDR3 totals 15 residues. Losses at the gene ends were 5 bases for V and 10 bases for J; bases not matched to a gene: 11. Germline V gene sequence: CDR1 SGHTA, CDR2 FQGNSA. CDR3 nucleotide sequence: TGTGCCAGCAGCGAAGCGACAGGGATAATCTCACCCCTCCACTTT. Protein: CASSEATGIISPLHF.

This CDR3 is CASSESNRPLRYGYTF. In DNA form, the CDR3 reads TGCGCCAGCAGTGAGTCGAACAGACCGCTTAGGTATGGCTACACCTTC. The chain is built from TRBV10-1 and TRBJ1-2; D is uncertain. The V gene lost 0 bases and the J gene lost 5 bases, with 16 bases spanning the gap. The CDR3 is made up of 16 amino acids. CDR1 and CDR2 from the germline V gene are WNHNN and SYGVQD (reference sequence).

The chain is built from TRBV11-3 and TRBJ1-2, with 7 bases lining up with TRBD1. The V segment lost 1 base and the J segment 5 bases; nucleotides outside the gene matches: 13. Germline values: CDR1 SGHNT, CDR2 YENEEA. This CDR3 has 17 amino acids. The CDR3, as DNA: TGTGCCAGCAGCTTAGTATATCGGACAGGCCAAGGGTATGGCTACACCTTC. Translation gives CASSLVYRTGQGYGYTF.

The J gene is TRBJ2-1, the V gene TRBV11-3, with D tentatively TRBD2 (5 bases). The V end was cut by 0 bases, the J end by 5 bases, with 11 bases between. The CDR3 is made up of 15 amino acids. The germline CDR1 and CDR2 sequences are SGHNT and YENEEA. CDR3 sequence: CASSLDRRPNNEQFF. CDR3 nucleotides: TGTGCCAGCAGCTTAGATCGGAGGCCGAACAATGAGCAGTTCTTC.